Shown below are 20 T cell receptor beta chains from a single sample sequenced in a study of T cell responses to AZD1222 COVID-19 vaccine. Data came from immunoSEQ multiplex PCR; TCRdb stores just in-frame clones and leaves some out. The data contain 140,000 to 150,000 clones, about nine tenths of them singletons. This sample comprised peripheral blood, obtained on day 0 of AZD1222 vaccination. The receptor source for this set is an adult in good health.

V gene TRBV7-2 combines with J gene TRBJ1-3; possible D gene TRBD1, 6 bases. The V and J ends lost 4 bases and 0 bases respectively, with 10 bases between them. CDR1 and CDR2 from the germline V gene are SGHTA and FQGNSA. This CDR3 contains 15 residues. CDR3 protein: CASSYDRSSGNTIYF. The CDR3 bases are TGTGCCAGCAGCTATGACAGGAGCTCTGGAAACACCATATATTTT.

This chain uses TRBV2 with TRBJ1-2; the D is unclear. V lost 1 base, J lost 1 base, and 4 bases lay in between. Germline values: CDR1 SNHLY, CDR2 FYNNEI. This CDR3 has 13 residues. Here the CDR3 DNA reads TGTGCCAGCAGTGAAGACATTAACTATGGCTACACCTTC. Translating gives CASSEDINYGYTF.

The chain combines TRBV5-8 with TRBJ2-3; 9 bases are shared with TRBD1. Germline trimming cut 4 bases from V and 4 bases from J; bases unmatched to any gene: 4. The CDR3 runs 14 residues. In germline, CDR1 is SGHTS, CDR2 YDEGEE. Written as DNA, the CDR3 is TGTGCCAGCAGCACGGGACAGGGCCCAGATACGCAGTATTTT. Encoded protein: CASSTGQGPDTQYF. Full variable domain (remainder filled in from reference TRBV5-8 and TRBJ2-3): EAGVTQSPTHLIKTRGQQATLRCSPISGHTSVYWYQQALGLGLQFLLWYDEGEERNRGNFPPRFSGRQFPNYSSELNVNALELEDSALYLCASSTGQGPDTQYFGPGTRLTVL.

V usage is TRBV2 and J usage is TRBJ1-2, with D hard to call. Between the trimmed V and J ends, which lost 4 bases and 4 bases, there was a span of 10 bases. Looked up from germline, CDR1 is SNHLY and CDR2 is FYNNEI. The CDR3 consists of 13 residues. This chain's CDR3 is CASSAREAYGYTF. CDR3 DNA: TGTGCCAGCAGTGCCAGAGAGGCCTATGGCTACACCTTC.

The CDR3 DNA follows: TGTGCCAGCAGCCCAGGACTAGCGGGGACCGAAAGGGCGCAGTATTTT. Translating it yields CASSPGLAGTERAQYF. V and J are TRBV11-3 and TRBJ2-3; 12 bases are shared with TRBD2. Germline-derived CDR1 and CDR2 are SGHNT and YENEEA. The CDR3 has 16 residues. Trimming cost V 5 bases and J 10 bases; bases outside gene matches: 13.

The gene calls are TRBV19 and TRBJ2-6, with 8 bases matching TRBD1. Trimming at V came to 6 bases and at J to 2 bases, leaving 12 bases not matched to a gene. CDR1 is LNHDA, CDR2 SQIVND, per germline (reference sequence). The CDR3 consists of 18 residues. Written as DNA, the CDR3 is TGTGCCAGTAGGAAGACCGGGACAGGTAAAACTGGGGCCAACGTCCTGACTTTC. This sequence encodes CASRKTGTGKTGANVLTF.

The chain employs TRBV4-1 and TRBJ2-2, with 10 bases lining up with TRBD1. Germline CDR1 is MGHRA and CDR2 is YSYEKL. There are 17 residues in the CDR3. With 0 bases clipped from V and 5 bases from J, the junction kept 6 bases outside the gene matches. The CDR3 is CASSQDSGTGVTGELFF. Written as DNA, the CDR3 is TGCGCCAGCAGCCAAGATTCGGGGACAGGGGTTACCGGGGAGCTGTTTTTT.

J is TRBJ1-2 and V is TRBV3-1 (or the pseudogene TRBV3-2); 7 nucleotides agree with TRBD1. Unmatched junction bases numbered 1, after V lost 4 bases and J lost 5 bases. CDR1 is LGHDT, CDR2 YNNKEL, per germline (reference sequence). The CDR3 is made up of 12 amino acids. CDR3 loop: CASSRQGYGYTF. The DNA for the CDR3 is TGTGCCAGCAGCCGACAGGGTTATGGCTACACCTTC.

The chain carries TRBV6-5 and TRBJ1-6, with D possibly TRBD1 on 6 matching bases. The CDR3 consists of 14 residues. V gave up 2 bases and J gave up 9 bases, with 11 bases separating them. Per the germline V gene, CDR1 is MNHEY and CDR2 is SVGAGI. The CDR3 region is CASSYTGLRSPLHF. The CDR3 DNA sequence: TGTGCCAGCAGTTACACAGGGTTGCGTTCACCCCTCCACTTT.

The count of this clone is one. The CDR3 DNA reads TGCGCCAGCAGCCCCCGACAGAACACTGAAGCTTTCTTT. Its translation is CASSPRQNTEAFF. The chain links TRBV4-1 to TRBJ1-1; no firm D call. Germline CDR1 reads MGHRA; CDR2 reads YSYEKL. CDR3 length: 13 amino acids. Trimming removed 4 bases from V and 1 base from J, with 7 bases in between.

V usage is TRBV12-3 or TRBV12-4 and J usage is TRBJ1-2, with 9 bases identical to TRBD1. V lost 6 bases to trimming and J lost 8 bases; unmatched junction nucleotides: 7. The CDR3 totals 13 residues. CDR3 amino acids: CASRAGQGGGYTF. The CDR3 coding sequence is TGTGCCAGCAGGGCGGGACAGGGCGGCGGCTACACCTTC.

The count of this clone is one. DNA of the CDR3: TGTGCCAGATATCGGGGGGACGGCTACACCTTC. Its translation is CARYRGDGYTF. This chain joins TRBV21-1 and TRBJ1-2. TRBV21-1 is flagged as a pseudogene. The CDR3 totals 11 residues.

About this clone itself: A read error may produce the germline difference seen at one junction end. CDR3 DNA: TGTGCCAGCAGTCAAGCCAGGTCTGGGGCCAACGTCCTGACTTTC. This codes for CASSQARSGANVLTF. The gene calls are TRBV6-1 and TRBJ2-6; D remains unclear. The CDR3 consists of 15 residues. Germline CDR1 reads MNHNS; CDR2 reads SASEGT.

This sequence joins TRBV7-2 and TRBJ2-3; TRBD1 agrees at 7 bases. The germline V gene has CDR1 SGHTA and CDR2 FQGNSA. The CDR3 runs to 13 residues. Trimming took 5 bases from V and 14 from J; bases not matched to a gene: 13. DNA for the CDR3: TGTGCCAGCAGCCCCCCTCGACAGGGAGCACGGTATTTT. Protein product: CASSPPRQGARYF.

The rearrangement links TRBV4-2 to TRBJ1-1; D ambiguous. In germline, CDR1 is LGHNA, CDR2 YNFKEQ. The V end was cut by 1 base, the J end by 4 bases, with 16 bases between. The CDR3 spans 16 residues. CDR3 loop: CASSQGEVVEATEAFF. CDR3 DNA: TGTGCCAGCAGCCAAGGAGAAGTGGTCGAGGCCACTGAAGCTTTCTTT.

This clone occurred once. The V call is TRBV7-8, the J call TRBJ1-5; tentative D call: TRBD1 (6 bases). Germline V gene lookup returns CDR1 SGHVS and CDR2 FQNEAQ. CDR3 length equals 16 residues. V gave up 1 base and J gave up 0 bases, with 10 bases separating them. CDR3 nucleotides: TGTGCCAGCAGCTTAGTGGGGGGCTTTAGCAATCAGCCCCAGCATTTT. Translated: CASSLVGGFSNQPQHF.

The rearrangement links TRBV7-2 to TRBJ1-6; no clear D gene. Germline V gene sequence: CDR1 SGHTA, CDR2 FQGNSA. Trimming shortened V by 10 bases and J by 0 bases, and 16 bases separated the two germline ends. The CDR3 has 16 residues. This CDR3 is CATPRELSSYNSPLHF. Written as DNA, the CDR3 is TGTGCCACCCCAAGGGAGCTGAGCTCCTATAATTCACCCCTCCACTTT. Together with reference TRBV7-2 and TRBJ1-6, the CDR3 gives the full variable domain: GAGVSQSPSNKVTEKGKDVELRCDPISGHTALYWYRQSLGQGLEFLIYFQGNSAPDKSGLPSDRFSAERTGGSVSTLTIQRTQQEDSAVYLCATPRELSSYNSPLHFGNGTRLTVT.

The chain has TRBV27 and TRBJ1-2; possible D gene TRBD1, 6 bases. V was pared by 3 bases and J by 4 bases, with 12 bases between. The CDR3 runs 14 residues. Germline CDR1 reads MNHEY; CDR2 reads SMNVEV (reference sequence). CDR3 nucleotides: TGTGCCAGCAGTTTGCAGGGGAGAGGCTATGGCTACACCTTC. Protein sequence: CASSLQGRGYGYTF.

The chain combines TRBV5-4 with TRBJ1-3; 7 nucleotides match TRBD1. The V and J ends lost 2 bases and 4 bases, in that order; junction bases with no gene match: 6. The length of the CDR3 is 15 residues. From germline, CDR1 is SGHNT and CDR2 YYREEE (reference sequence). The CDR3 bases are TGTGCCAGCAGCTTCGGCCAGGGGGTAGGAAACACCATATATTTT. Translating gives CASSFGQGVGNTIYF.

The chain joins TRBV7-9 to TRBJ1-4, with D unresolved. Germline V CDR1 and CDR2: SEHNR, FQNEAQ (reference sequence). The CDR3 is 15 amino acids. The V gene lost 5 bases and the J gene lost 0 bases, with 10 bases spanning the gap. Here the CDR3 DNA reads TGTGCCAGCAGCAATCCCCGGGCAACTAATGAAAAACTGTTTTTT. Its protein is CASSNPRATNEKLFF.